The 6 T cell receptor beta chains below were found in one sample sequenced in a study of T cells after yellow fever vaccination. A single record per CDR3 protein comes from TCRdb applying MiXCR to the 5' RACE reads. The sample consists of fewer than 100,000 distinct CDR3 sequences, approximately 9% of them appearing once. Here the sequenced sample was CD8+ T cells not binding an NS4B(214-222) dextramer, sorted from PBMCs, taken roughly 14 days after the first yellow fever vaccination. The receptors here all came from a man in his late teens or twenties who received the YFV17D yellow fever vaccine.

This rearrangement joins TRBV20-1 to TRBJ1-2; D uncertain. Germline V lookup: CDR1 DFQATT, CDR2 SNEGSKA (reference sequence). This CDR3 comprises 12 residues. CDR3 sequence reads: CRSMEPNYGYTF. The CDR3 DNA reads as TGCAGGTCAATGGAGCCAAACTATGGCTACACCTTC.

The chain is built from TRBV4-2 and TRBJ1-1; tentative D call: TRBD1 (5 bases). CDR1 LGHNA and CDR2 YNFKEQ come from the germline V gene. V was cut by 3 bases and J by 4 bases, with 15 bases left in between. The CDR3 consists of 15 residues. CDR3 in amino acids: CASSHGGGDGTEAFF. DNA for the CDR3: TGTGCCAGCAGCCATGGAGGTGGGGACGGCACTGAAGCTTTCTTT.

This clonotype was detected only a few times. The chain carries TRBV24-1 and TRBJ2-3; D is perhaps TRBD2 (5 bases). CDR3 length: 14 amino acids. Germline V gene data show CDR1 as KGHDR and CDR2 as SFDVKD. V was pared by 5 bases and J by 3 bases, with 11 bases between. CDR3 nucleotides: TGTGCCACCAGTGGGTCCAGGACTACAGATACGCAGTATTTT. It specifies CATSGSRTTDTQYF.

This clonotype showed up just a few times. V and J are TRBV29-1 and TRBJ1-2; D gene unclear. Germline loops: CDR1 SQVTM, CDR2 ANQGSEA. The CDR3 runs to 13 residues. V lost 2 bases to trimming and J lost 7 bases, with 14 bases between them. The CDR3: CSVESKKGPGYTF. The CDR3 DNA reads as TGCAGCGTTGAAAGTAAGAAGGGTCCTGGCTACACCTTC.

This clonotype occurred a few times. The chain carries TRBV11-2 and TRBJ1-3; D call uncertain. The CDR3 contains 15 residues. Germline assignment: CDR1 SGHAT and CDR2 FQNNGV. V was shortened by 3 bases and J by 2 bases, with 11 bases between the two germline ends. The CDR3, as DNA: TGTGCCAGCAGCTTCGGTACAGCTACTGGAAACACCATATATTTT. As protein: CASSFGTATGNTIYF.

Only a few counts were recorded for this clonotype. This chain uses TRBV29-1 with TRBJ2-6; D is unclear. The CDR3 covers 16 residues. CDR1 and CDR2 (germline): SQVTM, ANQGSEA. V shed 0 bases and J shed 0 bases, with 9 bases lying between them. CDR3 region: CSVEDSKSSGANVLTF. DNA of the CDR3: TGCAGCGTTGAAGATTCCAAGAGCTCTGGGGCCAACGTCCTGACTTTC.